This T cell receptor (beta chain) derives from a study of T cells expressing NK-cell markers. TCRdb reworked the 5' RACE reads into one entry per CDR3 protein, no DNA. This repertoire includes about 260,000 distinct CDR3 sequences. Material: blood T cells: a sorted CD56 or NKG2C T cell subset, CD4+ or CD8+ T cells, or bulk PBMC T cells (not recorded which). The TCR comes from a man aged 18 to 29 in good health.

This CDR3 is CASSQGQGSYNEQFF. This chain connects TRBV5-1 to TRBJ2-1; TCRdb indicates TRBD1, and absent DNA this call remains unverified. The length of the CDR3 is 15 residues. Germline values: CDR1 SGHRS, CDR2 YFSETQ.